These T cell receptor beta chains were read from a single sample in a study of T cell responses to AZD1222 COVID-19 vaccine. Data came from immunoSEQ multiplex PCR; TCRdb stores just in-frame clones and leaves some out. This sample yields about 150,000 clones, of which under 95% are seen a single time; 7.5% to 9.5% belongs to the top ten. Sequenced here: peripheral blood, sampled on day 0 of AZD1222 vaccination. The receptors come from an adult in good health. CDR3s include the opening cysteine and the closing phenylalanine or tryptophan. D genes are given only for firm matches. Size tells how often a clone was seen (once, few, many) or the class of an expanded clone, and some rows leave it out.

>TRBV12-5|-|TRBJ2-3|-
TGTGCTAGTGGTTTGGGCCCGGGGACAGATACGCAGTATTTT
CASGLGPGTDTQYF
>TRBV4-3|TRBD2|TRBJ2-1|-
TGCGCCAGCAGCCAGGGCCTACCCGGGACTAGCTTCTACAATGAGCAGTTCTTC
CASSQGLPGTSFYNEQFF
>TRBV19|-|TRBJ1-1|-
TGTGCCAGTAGTCCACTCTCGACAAGCACTGAAGCTTTCTTT
CASSPLSTSTEAFF
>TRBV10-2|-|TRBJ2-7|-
TGCGCCAGCAGTGAGTCGACGATGGGGCAGTACTTC
CASSESTMGQYF
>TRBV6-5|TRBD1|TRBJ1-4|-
TGTGCCAGCAGGCAACCAGGGGGGGTGGAAAAACTGTTTTTT
CASRQPGGVEKLFF
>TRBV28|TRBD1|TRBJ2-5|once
TGTGCCAGTCGCACAGGGGGCGGACAAGAGACCCAGTACTTC
CASRTGGGQETQYF
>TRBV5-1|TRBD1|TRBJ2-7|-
TGCGCCAGCAGCCCTCCGCTATTGCGGACAGGGGGCGAGCAGTACTTC
CASSPPLLRTGGEQYF
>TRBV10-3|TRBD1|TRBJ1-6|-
TGTGCCATCAGTTCCGTGCCGGGACAGAATAATTCACCCCTCCACTTT
CAISSVPGQNNSPLHF
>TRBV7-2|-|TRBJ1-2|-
TGTGCCAGCAGCAACAGGACAGCGCACTATGGCTACACCTTC
CASSNRTAHYGYTF
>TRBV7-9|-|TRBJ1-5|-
TGTGCCAGCAGCTCACAACCGAATCAGCCCCAGCATTTT
CASSSQPNQPQHF
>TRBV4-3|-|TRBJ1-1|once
TGCGCCAGCAGCCAAGCGGGATTGAACACTGAAGCTTTCTTT
CASSQAGLNTEAFF
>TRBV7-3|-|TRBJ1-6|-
TGTGCCAGCAGCCCCCAGGCGGGGTATAATTCACCCCTCCACTTT
CASSPQAGYNSPLHF
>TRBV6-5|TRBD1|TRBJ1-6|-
TGTGCCAGCAGCCGACAGGGAAGCATCGTCTCACCCCTCCACTTT
CASSRQGSIVSPLHF
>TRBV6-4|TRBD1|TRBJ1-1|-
TGTGCCAGCAGGCCGGGACAGGCGAACACTGAAGCTTTCTTT
CASRPGQANTEAFF
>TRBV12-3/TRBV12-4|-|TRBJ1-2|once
TGTGCCAGCAGTTTAGTGGGCTATGGCTACACCTTC
CASSLVGYGYTF
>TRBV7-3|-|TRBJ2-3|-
TGTGCCAGCAGCCTCGGGACTCACCCTTCAGATACGCAGTATTTT
CASSLGTHPSDTQYF
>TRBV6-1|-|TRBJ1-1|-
TGTGCCAGCAGTGAACAGGGATGGAGCACTGAAGCTTTCTTT
CASSEQGWSTEAFF
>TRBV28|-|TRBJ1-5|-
TGTGCCAGCAGCCGGACCTCTTTGTATCAGCCCCAGCATTTT
CASSRTSLYQPQHF
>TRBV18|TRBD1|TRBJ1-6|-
TGTGCCAGCTCCCCGGACAGGGAGCCTAATTCACCCCTCCACTTT
CASSPDREPNSPLHF
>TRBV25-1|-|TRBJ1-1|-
TGTGCCAGCAGTGAACCTGGGGTGAACACTGAAGCTTTCTTT
CASSEPGVNTEAFF
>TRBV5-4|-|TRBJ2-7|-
TGTGCCAGCAGCCCAGACAGGACCGCGGCCTACGAGCAGTACTTC
CASSPDRTAAYEQYF
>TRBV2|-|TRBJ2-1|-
TGTGCCAGCAGTGATCACAGGTTCGATGAGCAGTTCTTC
CASSDHRFDEQFF
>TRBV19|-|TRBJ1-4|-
TGTGCCACCAGGCCTGGGGGGACTAATGAAAAACTGTTTTTT
CATRPGGTNEKLFF
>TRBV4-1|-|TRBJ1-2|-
TGCGCCAGCAGCCAAGAATCGGGGGCGGTGATTGGCTACACCTTC
CASSQESGAVIGYTF
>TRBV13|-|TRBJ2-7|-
TGTGCCAGCAGCTTAGGCTCCTACGAGCAGTACTTC
CASSLGSYEQYF
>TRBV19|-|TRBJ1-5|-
TGTGCCGCAGGGATTTATAGCAATCAGCCCCAGCATTTT
CAAGIYSNQPQHF
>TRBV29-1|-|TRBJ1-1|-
TGCAGCGTTGGCGGCAGGGAGACTGAAGCTTTCTTT
CSVGGRETEAFF
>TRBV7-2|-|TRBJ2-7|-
TGTGCCAGCAGTCAGAGAGGGGGGAGGGTCGAGCAGTACTTC
CASSQRGGRVEQYF
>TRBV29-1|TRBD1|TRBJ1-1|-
TGCAGCGTTGTAGGCAGGGGGCTGACTGAAGCTTTCTTT
CSVVGRGLTEAFF
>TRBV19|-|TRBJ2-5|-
TGTGCCAGTAGTTGGGTCCCGAAAGAGACCCAGTACTTC
CASSWVPKETQYF
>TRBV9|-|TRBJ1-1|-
TGTGCCAGCAGCGTGACAGGGAACACTGAAGCTTTCTTT
CASSVTGNTEAFF
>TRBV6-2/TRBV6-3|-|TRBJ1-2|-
TGTGCCAGCAGTTATAGGGCAGATGGCTACACCTTC
CASSYRADGYTF
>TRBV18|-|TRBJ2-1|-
TGTGCCAGCTCACTCCGGGGGAGTGAATATACGGGCGAGCAGTTCTTC
CASSLRGSEYTGEQFF
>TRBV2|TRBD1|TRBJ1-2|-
TGTGCCAGCAAAAGGGACAGGGGCTCTAACTATGGCTACACCTTC
CASKRDRGSNYGYTF
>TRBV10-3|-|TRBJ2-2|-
TGTGCCATCAGTGAGTTGGATAGGGGGAACACCGGGGAGCTGTTTTTT
CAISELDRGNTGELFF
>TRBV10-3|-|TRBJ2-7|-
TGTGCCATCAGGAGGGACTTCTCCTACGAGCAGTACTTC
CAIRRDFSYEQYF
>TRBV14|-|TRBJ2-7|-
TGTGCCAGCAGCCGCGGGGGACAGGCTTCAGGGGAGCAGTACTTC
CASSRGGQASGEQYF
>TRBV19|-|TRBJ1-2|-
TGTGCCACCGCCGTTGTGGGGGCGCACGATGGCTACACCTTC
CATAVVGAHDGYTF
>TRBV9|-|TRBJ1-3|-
TGTGCCAGCAGCGTACAGACATTTGGGAACACCATATATTTT
CASSVQTFGNTIYF
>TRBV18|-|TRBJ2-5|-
TGTGCCAGCTCACCGAATTGGGGGGCTAGAGAGACCCAGTACTTC
CASSPNWGARETQYF
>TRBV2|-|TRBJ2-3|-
TGTGCCAGCAGTGAGGACGGGCAAGGGGGTACGCAGTATTTT
CASSEDGQGGTQYF
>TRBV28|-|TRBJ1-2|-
TGTGCCAGCAGTCGTTTCCCCGGGGAGTATGGCTACACCTTC
CASSRFPGEYGYTF
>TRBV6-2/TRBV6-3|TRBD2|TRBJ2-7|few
TGTGCCAGCAGTTACGGCGGGAGCGGCGAGCAGTACTTC
CASSYGGSGEQYF
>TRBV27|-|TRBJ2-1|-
TGTGCCAGCAGTTTTATCGGAGGGGGCCTCTACAATGAGCAGTTCTTC
CASSFIGGGLYNEQFF
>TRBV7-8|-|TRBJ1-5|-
TGTGCCAGCAGCTTAGATGGGGGTGGACGGCTCAATCAGCCCCAGCATTTT
CASSLDGGGRLNQPQHF
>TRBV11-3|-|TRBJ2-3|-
TGTGCCAGCAGAATCGGGGGTGACACAAATACGCAGTATTTT
CASRIGGDTNTQYF
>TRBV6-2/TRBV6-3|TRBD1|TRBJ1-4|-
TGTGCCAGCAGTAGGGACAGCCTTAATGAAAAACTGTTTTTT
CASSRDSLNEKLFF
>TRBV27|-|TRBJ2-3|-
TGTGCCAGCAGTTTTTCCCAGCCTAGCACAGATACGCAGTATTTT
CASSFSQPSTDTQYF
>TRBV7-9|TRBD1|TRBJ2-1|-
TGTGCCAGCAGCTCCTCGGACAGGCCCAAGTTCTTC
CASSSSDRPKFF
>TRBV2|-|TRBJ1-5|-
TGTGCCAGCAGCGAGGGACTGTCAAACCAGCCCCAGCATTTT
CASSEGLSNQPQHF
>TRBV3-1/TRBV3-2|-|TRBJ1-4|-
TGTGCCAGCAGCCAAGATGGGGCAGGGTGGCAGGAAAAACTGTTTTTT
CASSQDGAGWQEKLFF
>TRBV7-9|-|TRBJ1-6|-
TGTGCCAGCAGCTTAGGGGCACAGGGAGGGAATAATTCACCCCTCCACTTT
CASSLGAQGGNNSPLHF